Listed here is a single TCR beta chain. Its antigen remains unknown. The CDR3 loop spans 14 amino acids. Germline V gene lookup returns CDR1 SQVTM and CDR2 ANQGSEA. The V gene lost 6 bases and the J gene lost 6 bases, with 19 bases spanning the gap. Naive-designated CD8 cells lacked CD45RO, were positively enriched for CCR7, and omitted terminally differentiated effector memory CD45RA+ cells. The donors, all of them Caucasian adults, lived in Nashville, Tennessee. The table came from immunoSEQ multiplex PCR; TCRdb's copy has only in-frame clones and leaves some out. This table has around 550,000 clones, around 96% appearing once. This specimen comes from a study of shared clonotypes between healthy human individuals. Study-wide results and limits: Collection of samples was limited to blood; tissue repertoires likely differ. Rarefaction exposed incomplete sorted-subset sequencing despite large depth.

The source of this sequence is a woman between 25 and 40 years old in good health. The source material was naive CD8+ T cells sorted from blood. J is TRBJ2-3 and V is TRBV29-1; D may match TRBD1 or TRBD2 (5 bases each). The CDR3 loop is CSVPRGIGTDTQYF. The CDR3 nucleotides read TGCAGCGTCCCCCGGGGTATCGGGACCGATACGCAGTATTTT.